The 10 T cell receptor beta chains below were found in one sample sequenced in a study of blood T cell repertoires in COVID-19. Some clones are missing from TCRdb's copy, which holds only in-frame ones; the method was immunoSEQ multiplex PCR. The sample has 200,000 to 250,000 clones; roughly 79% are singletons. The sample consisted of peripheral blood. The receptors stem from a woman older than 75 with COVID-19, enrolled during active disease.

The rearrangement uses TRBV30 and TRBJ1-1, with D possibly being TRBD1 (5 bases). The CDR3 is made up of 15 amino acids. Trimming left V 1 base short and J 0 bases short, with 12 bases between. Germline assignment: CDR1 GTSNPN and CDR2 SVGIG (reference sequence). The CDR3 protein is CAWSAGYGVNTEAFF. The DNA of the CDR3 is TGTGCCTGGAGTGCAGGGTATGGGGTGAACACTGAAGCTTTCTTT.

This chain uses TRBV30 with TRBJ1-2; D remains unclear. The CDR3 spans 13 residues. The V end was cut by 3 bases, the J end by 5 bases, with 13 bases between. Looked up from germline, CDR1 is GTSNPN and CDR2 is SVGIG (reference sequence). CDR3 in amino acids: CAWRPSESYGYTF. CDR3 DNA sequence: TGTGCCTGGAGACCCTCGGAGAGTTATGGCTACACCTTC.

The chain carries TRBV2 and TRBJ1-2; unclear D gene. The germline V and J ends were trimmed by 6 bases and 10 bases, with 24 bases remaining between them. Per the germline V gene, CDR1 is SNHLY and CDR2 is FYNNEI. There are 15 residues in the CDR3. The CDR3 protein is CASRREGKTTFDYTF. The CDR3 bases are TGTGCCAGCAGGCGGGAAGGGAAAACGACTTTTGACTACACCTTC.

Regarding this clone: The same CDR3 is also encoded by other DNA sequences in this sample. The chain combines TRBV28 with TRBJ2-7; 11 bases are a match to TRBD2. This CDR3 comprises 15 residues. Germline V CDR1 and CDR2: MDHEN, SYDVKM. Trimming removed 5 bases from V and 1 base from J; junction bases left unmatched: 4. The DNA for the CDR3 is TGTGCCAGCAGTACCACTAGCGGGAGTTCCTACGAGCAGTACTTC. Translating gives CASSTTSGSSYEQYF.

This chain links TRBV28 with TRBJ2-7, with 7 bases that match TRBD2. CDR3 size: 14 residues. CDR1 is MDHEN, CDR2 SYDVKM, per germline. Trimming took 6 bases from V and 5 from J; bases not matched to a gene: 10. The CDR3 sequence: CASSPGGRAHEQYF. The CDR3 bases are TGTGCCAGCAGCCCCGGGGGGAGAGCCCACGAGCAGTACTTC.

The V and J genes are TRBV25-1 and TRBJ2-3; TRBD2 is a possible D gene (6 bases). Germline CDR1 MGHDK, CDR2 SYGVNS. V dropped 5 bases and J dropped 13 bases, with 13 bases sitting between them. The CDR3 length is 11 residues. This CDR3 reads CASSLGGSEYF. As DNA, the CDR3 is TGTGCCAGCAGTTTGGGGGGATCGGAGTATTTT.

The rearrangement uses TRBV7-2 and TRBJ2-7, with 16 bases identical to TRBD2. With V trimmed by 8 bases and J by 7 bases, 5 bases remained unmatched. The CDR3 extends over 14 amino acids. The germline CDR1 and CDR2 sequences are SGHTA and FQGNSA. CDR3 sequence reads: CASAPGLAGGEQYF. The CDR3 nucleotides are TGTGCCAGCGCCCCGGGACTAGCGGGGGGGGAGCAGTACTTC. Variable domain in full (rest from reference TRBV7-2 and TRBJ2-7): GAGVSQSPSNKVTEKGKDVELRCDPISGHTALYWYRQSLGQGLEFLIYFQGNSAPDKSGLPSDRFSAERTGGSVSTLTIQRTQQEDSAVYLCASAPGLAGGEQYFGPGTRLTVT.

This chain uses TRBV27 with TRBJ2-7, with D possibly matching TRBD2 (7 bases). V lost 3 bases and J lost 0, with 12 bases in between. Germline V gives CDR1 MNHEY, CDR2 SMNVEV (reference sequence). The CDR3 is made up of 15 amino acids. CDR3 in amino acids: CASSFGGAFSYEQYF. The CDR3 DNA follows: TGTGCCAGCAGTTTTGGGGGGGCTTTCTCCTACGAGCAGTACTTC.

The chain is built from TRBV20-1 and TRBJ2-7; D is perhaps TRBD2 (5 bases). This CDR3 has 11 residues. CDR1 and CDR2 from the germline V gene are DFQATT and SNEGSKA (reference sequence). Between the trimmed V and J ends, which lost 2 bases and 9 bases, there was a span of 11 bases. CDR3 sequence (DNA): TGCAGTGCTAGATTACCCGGGGTGCAGTACTTC. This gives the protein CSARLPGVQYF.

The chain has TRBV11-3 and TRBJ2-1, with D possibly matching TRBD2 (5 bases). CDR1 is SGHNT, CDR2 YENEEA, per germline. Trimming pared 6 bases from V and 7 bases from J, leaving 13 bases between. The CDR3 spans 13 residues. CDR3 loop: CASSRGSGNEQFF. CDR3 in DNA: TGTGCCAGCAGTCGAGGGTCGGGGAATGAGCAGTTCTTC.